One and the same sample provided the 10 T cell receptor beta chains below, sequenced in a study of CD8+ T cells in alopecia areata listed by TCRdb under 2018. The protocol used for the library was the immunoSEQ multiplex PCR assay. RNA was extracted from all samples and reverse transcribed into cDNA as template for TCR sequencing. TCRdb mirrors the immuneACCESS table, restricted to in-frame sequences. Some clones are absent from its copies; in checked studies, under half trace to an unresolved V gene, and the reason for the others is unknown. This sample lists over 150,000 clones; 60% were detected once. Jointly, the top ten make up around 14% of the sample. According to the study, the label for this sample's time point signals: less than 25 weeks on oral tofacitinib. The sample's treatment or condition label, in plain terms: oral pan-JAK inhibitor, 5-10 mg twice daily. The sequenced sample was CD4+ T cells sorted from blood, obtained at week 24, from a patient treated with tofacitinib. Source of these receptors: a human donor with alopecia areata.

The chain uses TRBV18 and TRBJ2-7; 7 bases fit TRBD2. The CDR3 is 12 amino acids. V was clipped by 1 base and J by 6 bases; unmatched bases: 0. The germline gives CDR1 KGHSH, CDR2 LQKENI. The CDR3 DNA follows: TGTGCCAGCTCACCACGCGGGAGCGAGCAGTACTTC. Protein product: CASSPRGSEQYF.

This sequence joins TRBV4-1 and TRBJ2-5; D is uncertain. CDR1 is MGHRA and CDR2 is YSYEKL in the germline V gene. V lost 4 bases to trimming and J lost 1 base, with 7 bases between them. The CDR3 has 13 residues. The CDR3 spells CASSLTTQETQYF. CDR3 nucleotide sequence: TGCGCCAGCAGCCTTACAACCCAAGAGACCCAGTACTTC.

The chain uses TRBV23-1 and TRBJ2-7; TRBD1 matches 8 bases. TRBV23-1 is an ORF for which the function is uncertain. V dropped 3 bases and J dropped 0; count of bases not matched to a gene: 19. This CDR3 has 20 amino acids. This CDR3 reads CASSHLQEDRGPHFSYEQYF. CDR3 DNA: TGCGCCAGCAGTCATCTCCAAGAAGACAGGGGTCCTCACTTCTCCTACGAGCAGTACTTC.

This clone was picked up a small number of times. J is TRBJ1-2 and V is TRBV6-1; a possible D gene is TRBD1 (5 bases). Trimming left V 1 base short and J 2 bases short, with 14 bases between. This CDR3 comprises 16 residues. Germline V gene sequence: CDR1 MNHNS, CDR2 SASEGT. CDR3 in DNA: TGTGCCAGCAGTGAAGAGGATGGGACCGTCAACTATGGCTACACCTTC. It specifies CASSEEDGTVNYGYTF.

The sample holds a few counts of this clone. This chain joins TRBV19 and TRBJ2-3; TRBD1 or TRBD2 may be the D gene (6 bases each). Germline values: CDR1 LNHDA, CDR2 SQIVND (reference sequence). Trimming removed 8 bases at V and 6 bases at J, with 9 bases between. The CDR3 spans 11 residues. In DNA, the CDR3 is TGTGCCAGTTTAGGGGGGGATACGCAGTATTTT. This gives the protein CASLGGDTQYF.

V gene TRBV29-1 combines with J gene TRBJ1-1; possibly TRBD1 for D (5 bases). Trimming removed 4 bases at V and 0 bases at J, with 9 bases between. The CDR3 is 13 residues long. Germline V gives CDR1 SQVTM, CDR2 ANQGSEA. CDR3: CSVGGHMNTEAFF. CDR3 DNA: TGCAGCGTTGGTGGACATATGAACACTGAAGCTTTCTTT.

This clone was detected only a few times. The V gene is TRBV30, the J gene TRBJ2-7; 7 nucleotides agree with TRBD1. The CDR3 length is 15 residues. Germline V gene lookup returns CDR1 GTSNPN and CDR2 SVGIG (reference sequence). V shed 0 bases and J 6 bases; nucleotides not matched to a gene: 11. CDR3 protein: CAWSVRFLRDSEQYF. CDR3 coding DNA: TGTGCCTGGAGTGTACGGTTTCTAAGGGACAGCGAGCAGTACTTC.

This rearrangement joins TRBV30 to TRBJ1-2, with D possibly matching TRBD1 (6 bases). Trimming removed 3 bases from V and 3 bases from J, with 11 bases in between. The CDR3 has 13 amino acids. The germline CDR1 and CDR2 sequences are GTSNPN and SVGIG (reference sequence). CDR3: CAWRGALDYGYTF. Written as DNA, the CDR3 is TGTGCCTGGAGGGGGGCGTTGGACTATGGCTACACCTTC.

This clone was found a few times. The V call is TRBV5-6, the J call TRBJ2-4; the match to TRBD1 covers 7 bases. This CDR3 spans 15 amino acids. The V gene's germline CDR1 is SGHDT and CDR2 YYEEEE. V lost 4 bases and J lost 3; bases outside the gene matches: 7. The CDR3 loop is CASSQGDSDKNIQYF. The CDR3 DNA reads as TGTGCCAGCAGCCAGGGGGATTCAGACAAAAACATTCAGTACTTC.

This clone was counted once. The chain combines TRBV29-1 with TRBJ2-4; TRBD1 agrees at 7 bases. Trimming removed 3 bases from V and 6 bases from J; junction bases left unmatched: 11. This CDR3 is built from 15 residues. The V gene's germline CDR1 is SQVTM and CDR2 ANQGSEA. CDR3 protein: CSVELRGGPGNIQYF. The DNA for the CDR3 is TGCAGCGTTGAGCTTAGAGGGGGCCCCGGAAACATTCAGTACTTC.